The 22 T cell receptor beta chains given below trace back to one sample, sequenced in a study of blood T cell repertoires in COVID-19 (dated by TCRdb to about 2020). Receptors were amplified or captured by the immunoSEQ multiplex PCR assay. The source is immuneACCESS, and TCRdb retained only in-frame sequences with V and J called. Part of the clones is not carried over; for the studies checked, unresolved V genes explain less than half of this, and the remainder is unexplained. This sample comprises about 78,000 clones, roughly 86% of them detected only once. The ten largest clones represent approximately 1.8% of the sample. Specimen: peripheral blood. The receptors were gathered from a woman aged 55-70 years with acute or convalescent COVID-19.

This clone has a single count. V gene TRBV28 combines with J gene TRBJ2-1, with a possible D match to TRBD1 (6 bases). Germline CDR1 MDHEN, CDR2 SYDVKM. The V gene lost 7 bases and the J gene lost 3 bases, with 13 bases spanning the gap. The CDR3 is 14 amino acids. The CDR3 sequence: CASTRSDSYNEQFF. The CDR3 region has the DNA TGTGCCAGCACGAGATCGGACAGCTACAATGAGCAGTTCTTC.

The CDR3 DNA reads as TGTGCCAGCAGCAAAGAGACAGGGCCGGGGGAGACCCAGTACTTC. Protein sequence: CASSKETGPGETQYF. V is TRBV7-9 and J is TRBJ2-5; 7 bases are a match to TRBD1. Losses at the gene ends were 5 bases for V and 5 bases for J; bases not matched to a gene: 11. This CDR3 contains 15 residues. Germline assignment: CDR1 SEHNR and CDR2 FQNEAQ (reference sequence).

V usage is TRBV9 and J usage is TRBJ1-1; D is perhaps TRBD1 (6 bases). The germline V and J ends were trimmed by 3 bases and 4 bases, with 16 bases remaining between them. The V gene's germline CDR1 is SGDLS and CDR2 YYNGEE. The CDR3 length is 15 residues. DNA of the CDR3: TGTGCCAGCAGCGCCGGGGCACAGGGCGGCACTGAAGCTTTCTTT. It codes for CASSAGAQGGTEAFF.

The rearrangement links TRBV27 to TRBJ2-7; weak D call: TRBD1 (6 bases). The V end lost 2 bases, the J end lost 3 bases, and 14 bases lay between the germline ends. This CDR3 has 15 residues. The germline V gene encodes CDR1 MNHEY and CDR2 SMNVEV (reference sequence). DNA of the CDR3: TGTGCCAGCAGTTTAAAAGCCGGGACATTCTACGAGCAGTACTTC. It is translated as CASSLKAGTFYEQYF.

This rearrangement joins TRBV2 to TRBJ1-4; 9 bases match TRBD1. The junction had 14 bases not matched to a gene; V was cut back by 11 bases and J by 7 bases. The length of the CDR3 is 15 residues. The V gene's germline CDR1 is SNHLY and CDR2 FYNNEI. In DNA form, the CDR3 reads TGTGCCTCCTATGGGGACAGGGAGGCGGTTGAAAAACTGTTTTTT. Protein product: CASYGDREAVEKLFF.

This clone was detected only once. This chain joins TRBV9 and TRBJ1-6; 7 nucleotides line up with TRBD1. CDR3 length: 15 amino acids. The J segment lost 8 bases and the V segment lost 1 base, leaving 6 bases of the junction unmatched. Germline CDR1 reads SGDLS; CDR2 reads YYNGEE. CDR3 region: CASSVLGRGDSPLHF. CDR3 nucleotide sequence: TGTGCCAGCAGCGTATTAGGCAGGGGGGATTCACCCCTCCACTTT.

This chain connects TRBV6-6 to TRBJ1-4, with TRBD1 identical over 7 bases. Germline values: CDR1 MNHNY, CDR2 SVGAGI (reference sequence). V lost 4 bases and J lost 7; bases outside the gene matches: 9. CDR3 size: 15 residues. CDR3 residues: CASSWGQRGVEKLFF. In nucleotides, the CDR3 is TGTGCCAGCAGTTGGGGACAGCGAGGGGTTGAAAAACTGTTTTTT.

The chain's CDR3 is CASRITGGYDNEQFF. CDR3 nucleotide sequence: TGTGCCAGCAGGATTACAGGGGGCTACGACAATGAGCAGTTCTTC. V is TRBV6-5 and J is TRBJ2-1, with TRBD1 identical over 9 bases. V trimming: 6 bases; J trimming: 5 bases; junction bases outside the gene matches: 8. This CDR3 has 15 amino acids. The germline CDR1 and CDR2 sequences are MNHEY and SVGAGI.

This clone was seen once. J is TRBJ2-1 and V is TRBV10-3; no clear D. The V and J ends lost 0 bases and 6 bases respectively, with 6 bases between them. There are 13 residues in the CDR3. The germline V gene encodes CDR1 ENHRY and CDR2 SYGVKD. CDR3 DNA: TGTGCCATCAGTGAGTCCCCGGGCAATGAGCAGTTCTTC. Encoded protein: CAISESPGNEQFF.

This chain connects TRBV7-9 to TRBJ2-7; 11 nucleotides align to TRBD2. Germline lookup yields CDR1 SEHNR and CDR2 FQNEAQ (reference sequence). There are 15 residues in the CDR3. The trim removed 4 bases at V and 4 bases at J, leaving 6 bases unmatched. The CDR3 DNA follows: TGTGCCAGCAGCTCGTCGGGACTAGCGGTTTACGAGCAGTACTTC. This codes for CASSSSGLAVYEQYF.

This chain's CDR3 is CASSSPGSLGNQPQHF. The CDR3 DNA follows: TGTGCCAGCAGTTCCCCGGGGAGCTTGGGCAATCAGCCCCAGCATTTT. The V gene is TRBV28, the J gene TRBJ1-5; D is unclear. The CDR3 runs to 16 residues. The germline gives CDR1 MDHEN, CDR2 SYDVKM. V was shortened by 4 bases and J by 2 bases, with 15 bases between the two germline ends.

The chain has TRBV6-2 or TRBV6-3 and TRBJ2-1, with 14 positions matching TRBD2. The V and J ends lost 2 bases and 11 bases, in that order; junction bases with no gene match: 8. Germline values: CDR1 MNHEY, CDR2 SVGEGT. This CDR3 spans 16 amino acids. The DNA of the CDR3 is TGTGCCAGCAGTTACAGGGCGACTAGCGGGGGGGCCAAGCAGTTCTTC. Protein: CASSYRATSGGAKQFF.

This chain links TRBV7-2 with TRBJ2-7; perhaps TRBD1 as D (6 bases). Looked up from germline, CDR1 is SGHTA and CDR2 is FQGNSA. This CDR3 is built from 13 residues. Trimming removed 5 bases from V and 4 bases from J, with 12 bases in between. Here the CDR3 DNA reads TGTGCCAGCAGCCCACCGGGGACATACGAGCAGTACTTC. Protein sequence: CASSPPGTYEQYF.

This chain links TRBV6-6 with TRBJ1-1, with 7 bases that match TRBD1. V shed 8 bases, J shed 0 bases, and the junction held 3 bases outside the gene matches. Germline loops: CDR1 MNHNY, CDR2 SVGAGI (reference sequence). This CDR3 has 13 residues. The CDR3 here is CASGTALNTEAFF. The CDR3 nucleotides read TGTGCCAGCGGGACAGCATTGAACACTGAAGCTTTCTTT.

The V gene is TRBV28, the J gene TRBJ1-2, with D possibly being TRBD1 (5 bases). Trimming took 3 bases from V and 4 from J, leaving 12 bases between them. The germline CDR1 and CDR2 sequences are MDHEN and SYDVKM. The CDR3 runs to 14 residues. The CDR3 DNA reads TGTGCCAGCAGTTTGGACGGGGGGGGCTATGGCTACACCTTC. Protein sequence: CASSLDGGGYGYTF.

J is TRBJ1-5 and V is TRBV19; D is possibly TRBD1 (5 bases). Looked up from germline, CDR1 is LNHDA and CDR2 is SQIVND (reference sequence). The CDR3 sequence is 15 residues long. V was cut by 6 bases and J by 2 bases, with 14 bases left in between. This CDR3 is CASSLADIGNQPQHF. CDR3 nucleotides: TGTGCCAGTAGCCTTGCGGACATCGGCAATCAGCCCCAGCATTTT.

This chain joins TRBV27 and TRBJ1-5, with TRBD1 as a possible D gene (6 bases). V was trimmed by 4 bases and J by 6 bases, leaving 19 bases between them. Germline-derived CDR1 and CDR2 are MNHEY and SMNVEV (reference sequence). CDR3 size: 16 residues. CDR3 in DNA: TGTGCCAGCAGTTCACAGGGATGGGGGTTGGGTCAGCCCCAGCATTTT. Its translation is CASSSQGWGLGQPQHF.

The genes are TRBV10-3 and TRBJ2-3; 10 nucleotides agree with TRBD2. The length of the CDR3 is 14 residues. Trimming at V came to 11 bases and at J to 6 bases, leaving 11 bases not matched to a gene. Germline CDR1 reads ENHRY; CDR2 reads SYGVKD. The CDR3 spells CAARGSGGSDTQYF. The CDR3 region has the DNA TGTGCCGCGAGGGGTAGCGGGGGGTCTGATACGCAGTATTTT.

The chain employs TRBV27 and TRBJ2-7; 7 nucleotides match TRBD2. The V gene's germline CDR1 is MNHEY and CDR2 SMNVEV (reference sequence). Unmatched junction bases numbered 9, after V lost 1 base and J lost 6 bases. CDR3 length: 15 residues. The CDR3 spells CASSLLGGPSGEQYF. The CDR3 DNA is TGTGCCAGCAGTTTATTGGGAGGGCCTTCCGGCGAGCAGTACTTC.

This chain joins TRBV18 and TRBJ2-1; D unresolved. The CDR3 runs to 15 residues. The germline V gene encodes CDR1 KGHSH and CDR2 LQKENI. Trimming cost V 2 bases and J 1 base, with 9 bases left between them. The CDR3 is CASSPLGSSYNEQFF. The DNA of the CDR3 is TGTGCCAGCTCACCATTGGGCAGTTCCTACAATGAGCAGTTCTTC.

In this sample, this clone turned up once. This chain links TRBV20-1 with TRBJ2-5; possibly TRBD2 for D (5 bases). The CDR3 is made up of 11 amino acids. The V end was cut by 4 bases, the J end by 5 bases, with 8 bases between. Germline values: CDR1 DFQATT, CDR2 SNEGSKA (reference sequence). CDR3 sequence: CSAMDWETQYF. The CDR3 DNA reads as TGCAGTGCTATGGACTGGGAGACCCAGTACTTC.

This clone was found a few times. J is TRBJ2-7 and V is TRBV28; D is uncertain. Germline values: CDR1 MDHEN, CDR2 SYDVKM. The ends were cut back, 4 bases at V and 7 bases at J, with 14 bases in the middle. The CDR3 extends over 13 amino acids. The CDR3: CASSSPGREEQYF. The DNA for the CDR3 is TGTGCCAGCAGTTCCCCAGGCCGCGAGGAGCAGTACTTC.